This TCR beta chain was sequenced during a study of blood T cells in healthy people across ages. General study results and limits: There was no known CMV status for donors, so expanded clonotype changes were possibly confounded. Across samples, TCR beta diversity tracked strongly with naive T cell percentage. Long-lived donors exceeded aged donors in naive CD4+ cells and diversity.

For the second PCR, which ran for about 7 to 11 cycles, a sample-barcoded 5' primer and a J-beta primer mix were used. Every cDNA was tagged by a template-switch adaptor with 12 random nucleotides. One entry per CDR3 protein, called by TCRdb with MiXCR from the 5' RACE reads. The sample has some 900,000 distinct CDR3 sequences; roughly 43% are singletons. About this clonotype: Its specificity is unknown.

V dropped 4 bases and J dropped 0 bases, with 10 bases sitting between them. This CDR3 has 15 amino acids. Germline values: CDR1 MNHEY, CDR2 SMNVEV (reference sequence). This clonotype was sampled from a man under 40 in good health. The sample consisted of blood. The rearrangement uses TRBV27 and TRBJ1-5; D remains ambiguous. The CDR3 DNA reads as TGTGCCAGCAGTTATGCGGGGTATAGCAATCAGCCCCAGCATTTT. This sequence encodes CASSYAGYSNQPQHF.